This TCR beta chain was captured in a study of early T cells in non-severe SARS-CoV-2 infection. Trimming removed 2 bases from V and 2 bases from J, with 33 bases in between. The CDR3 is 21 residues long. CDR1 SQVTM and CDR2 ANQGSEA come from the germline V gene. TCRdb re-derived calls from the 5' RACE reads in MiXCR, one entry per CDR3 protein. The sample lists about 52,000 distinct CDR3 sequences; around 8% were seen once. This clonotype has ten or more counts. The receptor was derived from an adult who was a healthcare worker with PCR-confirmed SARS-CoV-2 infection or an uninfected control (not recorded which). The V call is TRBV29-1, the J call TRBJ1-1, with D perhaps TRBD1 (5 bases). The source material was whole blood. The CDR3 here is CSVEPFERTTGNHRGNTEAFF. CDR3 nucleotide sequence: TGCAGCGTTGAACCATTCGAAAGGACAACCGGGAACCACCGGGGCAACACTGAAGCTTTCTTT.